The rows below give T cell receptor beta chains drawn from one sample of a study of blood T cells in healthy people across ages. TCRdb reprocessed the 5' RACE reads with MiXCR, giving one entry per CDR3 protein. The data hold more than 900,000 distinct CDR3 sequences, with roughly a quarter observed a single time. These sequences were also reported in another study, on T cells of mothers and their children.

Sequenced sample: blood. These receptors all come from a girl under 10 years old in good health. Each CDR3 is given with its conserved first and last residue. Each record gives: J gene, V gene, CDR3 length, clone size, D gene, CDR3 DNA, CDR3 protein. The D gene is left open where the match is weak. Only some rows state a clone size, as once, few, many or a class for expanded clones.

j_call: TRBJ2-7
v_call: TRBV28
cdr3_length: 14
clone_size: few
d_call: .
cdr3_nt: TGTGCCAGCAGTTTACCCACAGGATTGGGCGAGCAGTACTTC
cdr3_aa: CASSLPTGLGEQYF

j_call: TRBJ2-5
v_call: TRBV9
cdr3_length: 15
clone_size: .
d_call: .
cdr3_nt: TGTGCCAGCAGCGTAGGTCCGGGCTTGGGAGAGACCCAGTACTTC
cdr3_aa: CASSVGPGLGETQYF

j_call: TRBJ2-3
v_call: TRBV20-1
cdr3_length: 13
clone_size: once
d_call: .
cdr3_nt: TGCAGTGCCGGGGGATCTTACACAGATACGCAGTATTTT
cdr3_aa: CSAGGSYTDTQYF

j_call: TRBJ2-5
v_call: TRBV28
cdr3_length: 14
clone_size: .
d_call: .
cdr3_nt: TGTGCCAGCAGTATGCCTCTAGGGAAGGAGACCCAGTACTTC
cdr3_aa: CASSMPLGKETQYF

j_call: TRBJ1-4
v_call: TRBV6-5
cdr3_length: 15
clone_size: few
d_call: .
cdr3_nt: TGTGCCAGCACTGGTGGGAGTCCAACTAATGAAAAACTGTTTTTT
cdr3_aa: CASTGGSPTNEKLFF

j_call: TRBJ2-1
v_call: TRBV7-2
cdr3_length: 13
clone_size: .
d_call: .
cdr3_nt: TGTGCCAGCAGCTTAGGGTTAGGGGTTGAGCAGTTCTTC
cdr3_aa: CASSLGLGVEQFF

j_call: TRBJ2-1
v_call: TRBV20-1
cdr3_length: 15
clone_size: .
d_call: .
cdr3_nt: TGCAGCGGAGACAAATTATTTAGCTCCTACAATGAGCAGTTCTTC
cdr3_aa: CSGDKLFSSYNEQFF

j_call: TRBJ2-5
v_call: TRBV20-1
cdr3_length: 14
clone_size: .
d_call: .
cdr3_nt: TGCAGTGCTAGGCCAGGGATTTACCAAGAGACCCAGTACTTC
cdr3_aa: CSARPGIYQETQYF

j_call: TRBJ1-1
v_call: TRBV29-1
cdr3_length: 13
clone_size: .
d_call: TRBD1
cdr3_nt: TGCAGCGTTTTCGGGACAGAGAAAACTGAAGCTTTCTTT
cdr3_aa: CSVFGTEKTEAFF

j_call: TRBJ2-5
v_call: TRBV27
cdr3_length: 15
clone_size: few
d_call: .
cdr3_nt: TGTGCCAGCAGTTTGGAAGGGGGTGGGAGAGAGACCCAGTACTTC
cdr3_aa: CASSLEGGGRETQYF

j_call: TRBJ2-5
v_call: TRBV7-2
cdr3_length: 14
clone_size: few
d_call: .
cdr3_nt: TGTGCCAGCAGCTTTGATCTAGGGTCAGAGACCCAGTACTTC
cdr3_aa: CASSFDLGSETQYF

j_call: TRBJ2-7
v_call: TRBV5-6
cdr3_length: 13
clone_size: .
d_call: .
cdr3_nt: TGTGCCAGCAGCCCAAGCCCGATTGACGAGCAGTACTTC
cdr3_aa: CASSPSPIDEQYF

j_call: TRBJ2-5
v_call: TRBV7-8
cdr3_length: 15
clone_size: few
d_call: .
cdr3_nt: TGTGCCAGCAGCTTGGCACTAGCCGAGCTGGAGACCCAGTACTTC
cdr3_aa: CASSLALAELETQYF

j_call: TRBJ1-2
v_call: TRBV6-5
cdr3_length: 14
clone_size: .
d_call: .
cdr3_nt: TGTGCCAGCAGTTACTCGAGACAGGTCAATCGCTACACCTTC
cdr3_aa: CASSYSRQVNRYTF

j_call: TRBJ1-5
v_call: TRBV7-2
cdr3_length: 16
clone_size: .
d_call: .
cdr3_nt: TGTGCCAGCAGCTTAGTACCAGGAGAAGGCAATCAGCCCCAGCATTTT
cdr3_aa: CASSLVPGEGNQPQHF

j_call: TRBJ2-7
v_call: TRBV29-1
cdr3_length: 15
clone_size: .
d_call: .
cdr3_nt: TGCAGCGTTGTGGGTAGGGCTGAGAGCTCCTACGAGCAGTACTTC
cdr3_aa: CSVVGRAESSYEQYF

j_call: TRBJ2-5
v_call: TRBV12-3/TRBV12-4
cdr3_length: 11
clone_size: few
d_call: .
cdr3_nt: TGTGCCAGCAGCATTGGTGGGACCCAGTACTTC
cdr3_aa: CASSIGGTQYF

j_call: TRBJ2-3
v_call: TRBV3-1
cdr3_length: 15
clone_size: few
d_call: .
cdr3_nt: TGTGCCAGCAGCCAATCGGGGACTCAATCAGATACGCAGTATTTT
cdr3_aa: CASSQSGTQSDTQYF

j_call: TRBJ2-5
v_call: TRBV29-1
cdr3_length: 13
clone_size: .
d_call: TRBD2
cdr3_nt: TGCAGCGGACTAGCGGGAGGGTTGGAGACCCAGTACTTC
cdr3_aa: CSGLAGGLETQYF

j_call: TRBJ2-3
v_call: TRBV5-1
cdr3_length: 16
clone_size: .
d_call: TRBD2
cdr3_nt: TGCGCCAGCAGCGCGGCGGGAGATGTCGGCACAGATACGCAGTATTTT
cdr3_aa: CASSAAGDVGTDTQYF

j_call: TRBJ1-2
v_call: TRBV29-1
cdr3_length: 10
clone_size: .
d_call: .
cdr3_nt: TGCAGCGTTTGGACCGGTGGTTACACCTTC
cdr3_aa: CSVWTGGYTF

j_call: TRBJ2-7
v_call: TRBV6-4
cdr3_length: 16
clone_size: few
d_call: TRBD2
cdr3_nt: TGTGCCAGAACCCCCACGGGACTAGCGGGGTACTACGAGCAGTACTTC
cdr3_aa: CARTPTGLAGYYEQYF

j_call: TRBJ2-1
v_call: TRBV5-1
cdr3_length: 13
clone_size: .
d_call: .
cdr3_nt: TGCGCCAGCAGCTTGGAGACGCGGGACGGCCAGTTCTTC
cdr3_aa: CASSLETRDGQFF

j_call: TRBJ2-7
v_call: TRBV7-9
cdr3_length: 17
clone_size: .
d_call: TRBD2
cdr3_nt: TGTGCCAGCAGCTCCCCTCGAGAAACTAGCGGACCCTACGAGCAGTACTTC
cdr3_aa: CASSSPRETSGPYEQYF

j_call: TRBJ2-5
v_call: TRBV7-9
cdr3_length: 15
clone_size: .
d_call: TRBD2
cdr3_nt: TGTGCCAGCAGCCCCCAGCTAGCGGGGAGGGAGACCCAGTACTTC
cdr3_aa: CASSPQLAGRETQYF

j_call: TRBJ2-5
v_call: TRBV20-1
cdr3_length: 20
clone_size: .
d_call: .
cdr3_nt: TGCAGTGCTAAGAGGCGTCTCGGGGACCATATAACCCGGGGCCAAGAGACCCAGTACTTC
cdr3_aa: CSAKRRLGDHITRGQETQYF

j_call: TRBJ2-7
v_call: TRBV7-8
cdr3_length: 12
clone_size: few
d_call: .
cdr3_nt: TGTGCCAGCAGCTTGAATGAGGCTCACCAGTACTTC
cdr3_aa: CASSLNEAHQYF

j_call: TRBJ2-1
v_call: TRBV7-9
cdr3_length: 14
clone_size: many
d_call: .
cdr3_nt: TGTGCCAGCAGCTTGGCCGACTCCTACAATGAGCAGTTCTTC
cdr3_aa: CASSLADSYNEQFF

j_call: TRBJ2-1
v_call: TRBV12-3/TRBV12-4
cdr3_length: 18
clone_size: .
d_call: TRBD2
cdr3_nt: TGTGCCAGCAGTTTAGCGCTGACTAGCGACAGCTCCTACAATGAGCAGTTCTTC
cdr3_aa: CASSLALTSDSSYNEQFF

j_call: TRBJ1-2
v_call: TRBV20-1
cdr3_length: 12
clone_size: few
d_call: TRBD1
cdr3_nt: TGCAGTGCTAGAGTACAGGGGGTAGGCTACACCTTC
cdr3_aa: CSARVQGVGYTF

j_call: TRBJ1-4
v_call: TRBV7-9
cdr3_length: 12
clone_size: few
d_call: .
cdr3_nt: TGTGCCAGCAGCTTCGGTATAGAAAAACTGTTTTTT
cdr3_aa: CASSFGIEKLFF

j_call: TRBJ2-1
v_call: TRBV12-3/TRBV12-4
cdr3_length: 18
clone_size: once
d_call: TRBD2
cdr3_nt: TGTGCCAGCAGTTCTTCTTTTAGGGGACTAGCGGGCAACAATGAGCAGTTCTTC
cdr3_aa: CASSSSFRGLAGNNEQFF

j_call: TRBJ2-5
v_call: TRBV24-1
cdr3_length: 11
clone_size: few
d_call: .
cdr3_nt: TGTGCCACCAGTGATTTCGGACCGCAGAACTTC
cdr3_aa: CATSDFGPQNF

j_call: TRBJ1-1
v_call: TRBV12-3/TRBV12-4
cdr3_length: 16
clone_size: few
d_call: .
cdr3_nt: TGTGCCAGCAGCATCGCCCGATTCCCGGGGAACACTGAAGCTTTCTTT
cdr3_aa: CASSIARFPGNTEAFF

j_call: TRBJ2-7
v_call: TRBV20-1
cdr3_length: 12
clone_size: once
d_call: .
cdr3_nt: TGCAGTGCTAGAGATCTAGTAGGCGAGCAGTACTTC
cdr3_aa: CSARDLVGEQYF

j_call: TRBJ2-1
v_call: TRBV5-4
cdr3_length: 17
clone_size: few
d_call: TRBD2
cdr3_nt: TGTGCCAGCAGCTCGCTACTAGCGGGAGGATCCTACAATGAGCAGTTCTTC
cdr3_aa: CASSSLLAGGSYNEQFF

j_call: TRBJ2-7
v_call: TRBV3-1
cdr3_length: 16
clone_size: .
d_call: .
cdr3_nt: TGTGCCAGCAGCCCCGATACGGGGGAAGGGCTATACGAGCAGTACTTC
cdr3_aa: CASSPDTGEGLYEQYF

j_call: TRBJ2-7
v_call: TRBV9
cdr3_length: 14
clone_size: few
d_call: TRBD1
cdr3_nt: TGTGCCAGCAGCGTAGAAGAGGGGGCCCTCGAGCAGTACTTC
cdr3_aa: CASSVEEGALEQYF

j_call: TRBJ2-5
v_call: TRBV7-8
cdr3_length: 16
clone_size: few
d_call: TRBD2
cdr3_nt: TGTGCCAGCAGCTTAGAACTAGCGGGGGGACAAGAGACCCAGTACTTC
cdr3_aa: CASSLELAGGQETQYF

j_call: TRBJ2-3
v_call: TRBV10-3
cdr3_length: 12
clone_size: .
d_call: .
cdr3_nt: TGTGCCACTTACAGGGAGGGAGATACGCAGTATTTT
cdr3_aa: CATYREGDTQYF

j_call: TRBJ1-6
v_call: TRBV7-3
cdr3_length: 14
clone_size: .
d_call: .
cdr3_nt: TGTGCCAGCAGCTCGGGAGTTCGGGGCTCACCCCTCCACTTT
cdr3_aa: CASSSGVRGSPLHF

j_call: TRBJ1-2
v_call: TRBV5-5
cdr3_length: 15
clone_size: few
d_call: .
cdr3_nt: TGTGCCAGCAGCTCCAGCATCTTCAGGGGACATGGCTACACCTTC
cdr3_aa: CASSSSIFRGHGYTF